The 24 T cell receptor beta chains below were found in one sample sequenced in a study of blood T cell repertoires in COVID-19. Clones were sequenced by immunoSEQ multiplex PCR, and TCRdb holds only the in-frame ones, with some missing. The sample has roughly 250,000 clones, roughly 88% seen once. Sequenced material: PBMCs or T cells enriched from blood (not recorded which). Receptors originate from a woman aged 45 to 65 who had recovered from COVID-19.

V gene TRBV11-1 combines with J gene TRBJ2-2; 9 bases map to TRBD2. Germline V gives CDR1 SGHAT, CDR2 FQDESV (reference sequence). The J segment lost 8 bases and the V segment lost 3 bases, leaving 7 bases of the junction unmatched. The CDR3 totals 15 residues. CDR3 sequence: CASSFSGRGTGELFF. DNA of the CDR3: TGTGCCAGCAGCTTTAGCGGGAGAGGGACAGGGGAGCTGTTTTTT.

The chain joins TRBV9 to TRBJ2-2, with TRBD2 identical over 7 bases. Germline V gives CDR1 SGDLS, CDR2 YYNGEE. The length of the CDR3 is 18 residues. The V and J ends lost 3 bases and 2 bases, in that order; junction bases with no gene match: 13. The CDR3 DNA reads as TGTGCCAGCAGCGAGGGAGGGGCACCCAAAACAAACACCGGGGAGCTGTTTTTT. It is translated as CASSEGGAPKTNTGELFF. Supplemented by reference TRBV9 and TRBJ2-2, the full variable domain reads DSGVTQTPKHLITATGQRVTLRCSPRSGDLSVYWYQQSLDQGLQFLIQYYNGEERAKGNILERFSAQQFPDLHSELNLSSLELGDSALYFCASSEGGAPKTNTGELFFGEGSRLTVL.

The chain combines TRBV5-6 with TRBJ1-5, with a possible D match to TRBD1 (5 bases). V gave up 0 bases and J gave up 6 bases, with 10 bases separating them. The CDR3 length is 14 residues. Per the germline V gene, CDR1 is SGHDT and CDR2 is YYEEEE. The CDR3 loop is CASSLVGGTQPQHF. CDR3 DNA sequence: TGTGCCAGCAGCTTGGTCGGGGGAACTCAGCCCCAGCATTTT.

This sequence joins TRBV30 and TRBJ2-1, with 8 bases matching TRBD2. Germline V lookup: CDR1 GTSNPN, CDR2 SVGIG (reference sequence). V dropped 5 bases and J dropped 6; count of bases not matched to a gene: 3. The CDR3 spans 12 residues. The CDR3 protein is CAWDGRGNEQFF. DNA of the CDR3: TGTGCCTGGGACGGGAGGGGCAATGAGCAGTTCTTC.

The V and J genes are TRBV9 and TRBJ2-1, with D possibly being TRBD2 (6 bases). In germline, CDR1 is SGDLS, CDR2 YYNGEE. The V end lost 0 bases, the J end lost 9 bases, and 13 bases lay between the germline ends. This CDR3 is built from 14 residues. CDR3 region: CASSVAPGEGEQFF. CDR3 sequence (DNA): TGTGCCAGCAGCGTAGCTCCGGGGGAAGGTGAGCAGTTCTTC. The whole variable domain, remainder taken from reference TRBV9 and TRBJ2-1, is DSGVTQTPKHLITATGQRVTLRCSPRSGDLSVYWYQQSLDQGLQFLIQYYNGEERAKGNILERFSAQQFPDLHSELNLSSLELGDSALYFCASSVAPGEGEQFFGPGTRLTVL.

This chain links TRBV28 with TRBJ1-1; 10 positions match TRBD1. CDR3 length equals 13 residues. Germline CDR1 MDHEN, CDR2 SYDVKM. The V and J ends lost 6 bases and 5 bases, in that order; junction bases with no gene match: 3. The chain's CDR3 is CASRTGGMTEAFF. For the CDR3, the DNA is TGTGCCAGCAGGACAGGGGGCATGACTGAAGCTTTCTTT. Filled out from reference TRBV28 and TRBJ1-1, the complete variable domain reads DVKVTQSSRYLVKRTGEKVFLECVQDMDHENMFWYRQDPGLGLRLIYFSYDVKMKEKGDIPEGYSVSREKKERFSLILESASTNQTSMYLCASRTGGMTEAFFGQGTRLTVV.

This clone occurred once. This chain connects TRBV5-1 to TRBJ2-3; perhaps TRBD2 as D (6 bases). This CDR3 has 14 residues. Germline CDR1 is SGHRS and CDR2 is YFSETQ. The germline V and J ends were trimmed by 4 bases and 3 bases, with 12 bases remaining between them. The CDR3 DNA is TGCGCCAGCAGCCAACGGGACTCTACAGATACGCAGTATTTT. It codes for CASSQRDSTDTQYF. Complete variable domain (other parts from reference TRBV5-1 and TRBJ2-3): KAGVTQTPRYLIKTRGQQVTLSCSPISGHRSVSWYQQTPGQGLQFLFEYFSETQRNKGNFPGRFSGRQFSNSRSEMNVSTLELGDSALYLCASSQRDSTDTQYFGPGTRLTVL.

The genes are TRBV4-2 and TRBJ1-5, with 9 bases aligning to TRBD1. The CDR3 sequence is 16 residues long. Trimming took 0 bases from V and 3 from J; bases not matched to a gene: 3. The V gene's germline CDR1 is LGHNA and CDR2 YNFKEQ. The CDR3: CASSQDRDRVNQPQHF. The CDR3 bases are TGTGCCAGCAGCCAAGATAGGGACAGGGTCAATCAGCCCCAGCATTTT.

The J gene is TRBJ2-5, the V gene TRBV7-2; 8 bases line up with TRBD2. The CDR3 extends over 16 amino acids. V shed 1 base, J shed 4 bases, and the junction held 8 bases outside the gene matches. Germline CDR1 is SGHTA and CDR2 is FQGNSA. The CDR3 loop is CASSLVPLAGTETQYF. In nucleotides, the CDR3 is TGTGCCAGCAGCTTAGTTCCCCTAGCGGGCACAGAGACCCAGTACTTC.

The chain joins TRBV6-5 to TRBJ2-1; TRBD1 matches at 7 bases. This CDR3 is built from 15 residues. Trimming cost V 2 bases and J 8 bases; bases outside gene matches: 9. Germline assignment: CDR1 MNHEY and CDR2 SVGAGI. The CDR3 nucleotides are TGTGCCAGCAGTTACGAGCTAGACAGGGACGATGAGCAGTTCTTC. It translates to CASSYELDRDDEQFF.

The V gene is TRBV7-9, the J gene TRBJ1-1, with a tentative D call TRBD1 (5 bases). The CDR3 runs 13 residues. V shed 5 bases and J shed 8 bases, with 15 bases lying between them. CDR1 is SEHNR, CDR2 FQNEAQ, per germline (reference sequence). The CDR3 nucleotides are TGTGCCAGCAGCCCCCCGCAGGGTGCGGAAGCTTTCTTT. Translating it yields CASSPPQGAEAFF.

In its sample, this clone was seen a few times. This rearrangement joins TRBV11-1 to TRBJ2-1; TRBD1 agrees at 8 bases. V shed 2 bases and J 14 bases; nucleotides not matched to a gene: 8. Per germline, CDR1 SGHAT and CDR2 FQDESV (reference sequence). The CDR3 covers 13 residues. The CDR3: CASSLNGEGQEFF. The CDR3 nucleotides read TGTGCCAGCAGCTTAAATGGTGAGGGACAGGAGTTCTTC.

This chain joins TRBV3-1 (or the pseudogene TRBV3-2) and TRBJ1-1, with TRBD1 matching 7 bases. CDR1 is LGHDT and CDR2 is YNNKEL in the germline V gene (reference sequence). The CDR3 has 13 residues. V gave up 0 bases and J gave up 10 bases; unmatched junction bases: 5. CDR3 loop: CASSQDRGRRAFF. CDR3 nucleotides: TGTGCCAGCAGCCAAGACAGGGGGAGGCGAGCTTTCTTT.

The chain links TRBV6-5 to TRBJ1-2, with D maybe TRBD1 (5 bases). Germline V gene lookup returns CDR1 MNHEY and CDR2 SVGAGI. V lost 1 base, J lost 2 bases, and 8 bases lay in between. This CDR3 is built from 14 residues. CDR3 region: CASSYYGGNYGYTF. As DNA, the CDR3 is TGTGCCAGCAGTTACTACGGGGGGAACTATGGCTACACCTTC.

This clone came up once. V is TRBV15 and J is TRBJ1-3; a possible D gene is TRBD1 (5 bases). This CDR3 region has 17 residues. V was shortened by 0 bases and J by 0 bases, with 12 bases between the two germline ends. Per the germline V gene, CDR1 is LNHNV and CDR2 is YYDKDF (reference sequence). DNA for the CDR3: TGTGCCACCAGCAGAGATTTCGGACACAACTCTGGAAACACCATATATTTT. This encodes CATSRDFGHNSGNTIYF.

V is TRBV6-2 or TRBV6-3 and J is TRBJ1-5, with D maybe TRBD1 (5 bases). This CDR3 region has 17 residues. Germline loops: CDR1 MNHEY, CDR2 SVGEGT. Trimming removed 6 bases at V and 2 bases at J, with 20 bases between. The CDR3 bases are TGTGCCAGCAGCCCTCGGGACCCCGGAGGGGGCAATCAGCCCCAGCATTTT. Translating gives CASSPRDPGGGNQPQHF.

The chain is built from TRBV2 and TRBJ2-3, with a weak D call TRBD2 (6 bases). Germline values: CDR1 SNHLY, CDR2 FYNNEI. Trimming shortened V by 6 bases and J by 2 bases, and 15 bases separated the two germline ends. The CDR3 covers 15 residues. The DNA of the CDR3 is TGTGCCAGCAGCAAACAAGGGACTCCCACAGATACGCAGTATTTT. Residues: CASSKQGTPTDTQYF.

This chain links TRBV2 with TRBJ1-5, with D perhaps TRBD1 (5 bases). The CDR3 runs to 14 residues. Trimming pared 3 bases from V and 7 bases from J, leaving 13 bases between. Germline CDR1 reads SNHLY; CDR2 reads FYNNEI. CDR3 residues: CASSDYRGGQPQHF. In nucleotides, the CDR3 is TGTGCCAGCAGTGATTATAGGGGAGGACAGCCCCAGCATTTT.

V is TRBV2 and J is TRBJ2-3, with a weak D call TRBD1 (5 bases). V was trimmed by 7 bases and J by 2 bases, leaving 13 bases between them. CDR3 size: 14 residues. The germline V gene has CDR1 SNHLY and CDR2 FYNNEI. The DNA for the CDR3 is TGTGCCAGCAAACTGGACAAGATCACAGATACGCAGTATTTT. Translation: CASKLDKITDTQYF.

A single count supports this clone. This sequence joins TRBV5-3 and TRBJ1-2, with 10 bases identical to TRBD1. TRBV5-3 falls under the ORF class, with uncertain function. The trim removed 2 bases at V and 0 bases at J, leaving 7 bases unmatched. This CDR3 spans 17 amino acids. Written as DNA, the CDR3 is TGTGCCAGAAGCTTAGGGACAGGGGATCGGGCTAACTATGGCTACACCTTC. Its protein is CARSLGTGDRANYGYTF.

The chain couples TRBV7-2 to TRBJ1-6, with 9 positions matching TRBD1. The germline CDR1 and CDR2 sequences are SGHTA and FQGNSA. With V trimmed by 5 bases and J by 7 bases, 9 bases remained unmatched. The CDR3 consists of 16 residues. The CDR3 loop is CASSPTSGTGNSPLHF. DNA for the CDR3: TGTGCCAGCAGCCCGACCTCCGGGACAGGGAATTCACCCCTCCACTTT.

The chain joins TRBV10-3 to TRBJ2-7; D is perhaps TRBD2 (6 bases). Germline values: CDR1 ENHRY, CDR2 SYGVKD. V shed 3 bases and J shed 2 bases, with 11 bases lying between them. The CDR3 is made up of 14 amino acids. In DNA form, the CDR3 reads TGTGCCATCAGTGATCGGGACTGGACCTACGAGCAGTACTTC. As protein: CAISDRDWTYEQYF.

This clone was seen once. This chain uses TRBV4-1 with TRBJ1-4; D not resolved. CDR3 length equals 12 residues. Germline values: CDR1 MGHRA, CDR2 YSYEKL. Between the trimmed V and J ends, which lost 3 bases and 10 bases, there was a span of 9 bases. The DNA for the CDR3 is TGCGCCAGCAGCCAGATGTTCGGAAAACTGTTTTTT. Its protein is CASSQMFGKLFF.

The CDR3 is CASSQEYRGNQPQHF. In nucleotides, the CDR3 is TGCGCCAGCAGCCAAGAGTACAGGGGGAATCAGCCCCAGCATTTT. The rearrangement joins TRBV4-3 to TRBJ1-5; TRBD1 matches 8 bases. CDR3 length equals 15 residues. The V and J ends lost 0 bases and 4 bases, in that order; junction bases with no gene match: 2. Germline assignment: CDR1 LGHNA and CDR2 YSLEER.